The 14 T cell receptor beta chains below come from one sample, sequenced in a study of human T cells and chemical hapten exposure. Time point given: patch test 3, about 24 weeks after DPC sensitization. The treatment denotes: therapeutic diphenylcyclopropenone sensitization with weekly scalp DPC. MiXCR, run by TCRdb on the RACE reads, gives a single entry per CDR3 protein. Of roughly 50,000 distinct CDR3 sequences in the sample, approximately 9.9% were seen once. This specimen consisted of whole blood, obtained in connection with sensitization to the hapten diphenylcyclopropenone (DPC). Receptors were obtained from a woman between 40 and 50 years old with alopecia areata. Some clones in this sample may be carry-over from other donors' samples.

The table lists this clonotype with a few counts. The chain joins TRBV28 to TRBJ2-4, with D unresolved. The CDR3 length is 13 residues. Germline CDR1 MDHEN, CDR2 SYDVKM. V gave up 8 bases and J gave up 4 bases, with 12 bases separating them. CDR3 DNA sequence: TGTGCCAGCCACGGCTTTTCGAAAAACATTCAGTACTTC. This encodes CASHGFSKNIQYF.

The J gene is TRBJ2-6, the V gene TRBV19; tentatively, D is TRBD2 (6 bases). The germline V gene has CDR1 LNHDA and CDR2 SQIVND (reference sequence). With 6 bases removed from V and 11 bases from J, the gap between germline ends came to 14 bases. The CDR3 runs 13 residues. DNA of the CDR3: TGTGCCAGTAGAGAGACTAGTTACGACGTCCTGACTTTC. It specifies CASRETSYDVLTF.

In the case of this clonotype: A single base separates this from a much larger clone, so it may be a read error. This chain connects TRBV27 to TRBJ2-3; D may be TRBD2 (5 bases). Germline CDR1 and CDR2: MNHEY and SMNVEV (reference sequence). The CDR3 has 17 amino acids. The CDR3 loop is CACSYRAGLISTDTQYF. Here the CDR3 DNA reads TGTGCCTGCAGCTACCGGGCGGGTCTGATAAGCACAGATACGCAGTATTTT.

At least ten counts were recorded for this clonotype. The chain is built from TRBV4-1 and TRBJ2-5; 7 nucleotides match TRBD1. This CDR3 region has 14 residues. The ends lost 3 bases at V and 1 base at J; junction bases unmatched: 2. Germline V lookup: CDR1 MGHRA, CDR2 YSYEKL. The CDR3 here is CASSQGQLQETQYF. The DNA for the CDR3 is TGCGCCAGCAGCCAGGGACAGCTCCAAGAGACCCAGTACTTC.

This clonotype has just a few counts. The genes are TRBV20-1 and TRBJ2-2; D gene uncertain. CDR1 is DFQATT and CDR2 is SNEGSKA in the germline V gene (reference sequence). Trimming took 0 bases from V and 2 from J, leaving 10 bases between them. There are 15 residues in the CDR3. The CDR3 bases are TGCAGTGCTAGAGATGTCAGCAGAAACACCGGGGAGCTGTTTTTT. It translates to CSARDVSRNTGELFF.

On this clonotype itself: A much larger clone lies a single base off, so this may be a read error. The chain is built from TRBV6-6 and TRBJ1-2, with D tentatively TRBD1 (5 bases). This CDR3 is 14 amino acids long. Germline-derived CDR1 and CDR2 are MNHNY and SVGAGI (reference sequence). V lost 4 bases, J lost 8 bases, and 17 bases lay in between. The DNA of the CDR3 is TGTGCCAGCAGTTCCAGGGCAGGGACGAAAGGCTACACCTTC. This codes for CASSSRAGTKGYTF.

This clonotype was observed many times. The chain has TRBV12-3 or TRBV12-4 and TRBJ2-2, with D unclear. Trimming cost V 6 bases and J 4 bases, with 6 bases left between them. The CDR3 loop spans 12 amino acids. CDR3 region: CASSSGTGELFF. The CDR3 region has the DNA TGTGCCAGCAGCTCCGGCACCGGGGAGCTGTTTTTT.

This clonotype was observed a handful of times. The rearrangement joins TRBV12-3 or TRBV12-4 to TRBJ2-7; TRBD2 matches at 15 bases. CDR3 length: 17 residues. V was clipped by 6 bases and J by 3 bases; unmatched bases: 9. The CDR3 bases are TGTGCCAGCAGCAGAACCCCGGGACTAGCGGGGGGCTACGAGCAGTACTTC. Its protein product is CASSRTPGLAGGYEQYF.

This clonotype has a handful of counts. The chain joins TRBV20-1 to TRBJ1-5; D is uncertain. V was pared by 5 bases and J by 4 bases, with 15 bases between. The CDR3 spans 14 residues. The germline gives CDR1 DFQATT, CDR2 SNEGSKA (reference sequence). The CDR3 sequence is CSALAPVQNQPQHF. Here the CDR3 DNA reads TGCAGTGCTCTTGCCCCGGTTCAAAATCAGCCCCAGCATTTT.

CDR3 nucleotides: TGTGCCATCAGTGAATCACAGGGGAACTATGGCTACACCTTC. Translating it yields CAISESQGNYGYTF. This chain connects TRBV10-3 to TRBJ1-2; 7 bases are a match to TRBD1. Germline values: CDR1 ENHRY, CDR2 SYGVKD. Trimming took 3 bases from V and 2 from J; bases not matched to a gene: 3. CDR3 size: 14 residues.

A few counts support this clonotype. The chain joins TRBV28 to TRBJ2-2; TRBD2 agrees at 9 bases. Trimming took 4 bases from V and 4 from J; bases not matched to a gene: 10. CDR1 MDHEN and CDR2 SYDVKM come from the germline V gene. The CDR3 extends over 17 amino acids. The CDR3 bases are TGTGCCAGCAGTTCCCCCTCGGGACTAGCAGGCACCGGGGAGCTGTTTTTT. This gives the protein CASSSPSGLAGTGELFF.

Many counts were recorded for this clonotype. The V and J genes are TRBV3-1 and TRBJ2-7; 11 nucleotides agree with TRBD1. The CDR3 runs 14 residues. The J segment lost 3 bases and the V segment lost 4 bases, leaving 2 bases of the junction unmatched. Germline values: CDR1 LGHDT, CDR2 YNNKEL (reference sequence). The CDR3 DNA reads TGTGCCAGCAGCCTGGGACAGGGGGACTACGAGCAGTACTTC. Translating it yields CASSLGQGDYEQYF.

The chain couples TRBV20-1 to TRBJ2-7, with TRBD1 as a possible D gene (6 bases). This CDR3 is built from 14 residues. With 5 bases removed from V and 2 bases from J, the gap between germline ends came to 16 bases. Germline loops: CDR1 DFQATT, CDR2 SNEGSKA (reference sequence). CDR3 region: CSAADRNKAYEQYF. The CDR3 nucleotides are TGCAGTGCTGCTGACAGGAACAAAGCCTACGAGCAGTACTTC.

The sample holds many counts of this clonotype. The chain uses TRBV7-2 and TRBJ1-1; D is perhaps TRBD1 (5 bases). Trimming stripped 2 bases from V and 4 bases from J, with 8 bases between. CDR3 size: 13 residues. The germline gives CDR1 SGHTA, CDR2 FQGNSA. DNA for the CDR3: TGTGCCAGCAGCTTAATTCAGGGCACTGAAGCTTTCTTT. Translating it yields CASSLIQGTEAFF.